Following are 9 T cell receptor beta chains from one sample sequenced in a study of cytomegalovirus exposure and HLA in healthy donors. Primers: 60 Vbeta forward and 13 Jbeta reverse. Clones were read by immunoSEQ multiplex PCR, and TCRdb kept only the in-frame ones, dropping some. This sample carries about 150,000 clones, about 71% of them seen once, and the ten largest clones take about 2.2%. Sequencing was carried out using PBMCs. These receptors were taken from an older woman in good health and CMV-seropositive.

The chain recombines TRBV19 with TRBJ2-3; TRBD2 is a possible D gene (5 bases). The germline V gene encodes CDR1 LNHDA and CDR2 SQIVND (reference sequence). The CDR3 consists of 15 residues. Trimming cost V 3 bases and J 0 bases, with 10 bases left between them. Here the CDR3 reads CASSIVSASTDTQYF. The CDR3 DNA reads TGTGCCAGTAGTATTGTTAGCGCTAGCACAGATACGCAGTATTTT. Based on the CDR3 plus reference TRBV19 and TRBJ2-3, the full variable domain is DGGITQSPKYLFRKEGQNVTLSCEQNLNHDAMYWYRQDPGQGLRLIYYSQIVNDFQKGDIAEGYSVSREKKESFPLTVTSAQKNPTAFYLCASSIVSASTDTQYFGPGTRLTVL.

The V gene is TRBV14, the J gene TRBJ2-5; tentatively, D is TRBD1 (6 bases). Germline V lookup: CDR1 SGHDN, CDR2 FVKESK. V lost 5 bases and J lost 0, with 10 bases in between. There are 14 residues in the CDR3. The CDR3 loop is CASSDDRYQETQYF. CDR3 coding DNA: TGTGCCAGCAGCGACGACAGGTACCAAGAGACCCAGTACTTC.

The genes are TRBV6-5 and TRBJ1-4; D gene unclear. Germline lookup yields CDR1 MNHEY and CDR2 SVGAGI. V lost 4 bases, J lost 4 bases, and 7 bases lay in between. CDR3 length: 13 residues. This CDR3 reads CASSLASNEKLFF. CDR3 nucleotide sequence: TGTGCCAGCAGTTTGGCAAGTAATGAAAAACTGTTTTTT.

The rearrangement joins TRBV5-1 to TRBJ2-1; 8 nucleotides agree with TRBD2. Germline trimming cut 4 bases from V and 0 bases from J; bases unmatched to any gene: 9. Per the germline V gene, CDR1 is SGHRS and CDR2 is YFSETQ. This CDR3 is built from 17 residues. The CDR3 DNA sequence: TGCGCCAGCAGCCCAATCACTAGCGGCCCCTCCTACAATGAGCAGTTCTTC. Its translation: CASSPITSGPSYNEQFF.

This clone was picked up a small number of times. This chain's CDR3 is CASSGRGYGNTEAFF. The CDR3 DNA reads as TGTGCCAGTAGTGGTAGGGGGTATGGGAACACTGAAGCTTTCTTT. This rearrangement joins TRBV19 to TRBJ1-1; the D gene is possibly TRBD1 (6 bases). Germline-derived CDR1 and CDR2 are LNHDA and SQIVND (reference sequence). The length of the CDR3 is 15 residues. The ends were cut back, 5 bases at V and 1 base at J, with 14 bases in the middle.

The rearrangement links TRBV19 to TRBJ1-6; D might be TRBD1 (6 bases). This CDR3 contains 13 residues. The germline gives CDR1 LNHDA, CDR2 SQIVND (reference sequence). V gave up 4 bases and J gave up 8 bases, with 9 bases separating them. In DNA, the CDR3 is TGTGCCAGTAGTAGCCACAGGGATTCACCCCTCCACTTT. Its translation is CASSSHRDSPLHF.

This rearrangement joins TRBV28 to TRBJ2-1; maybe TRBD2 (6 bases). Looked up from germline, CDR1 is MDHEN and CDR2 is SYDVKM. V was shortened by 8 bases and J by 9 bases, with 17 bases between the two germline ends. The CDR3 is 13 amino acids. The CDR3 reads CASGMGGGSEQFF. DNA for the CDR3: TGTGCCAGCGGGATGGGAGGAGGGAGTGAGCAGTTCTTC.

The J gene is TRBJ1-5, the V gene TRBV9; tentatively, D is TRBD1 (5 bases). Between the trimmed V and J ends, which lost 0 bases and 6 bases, there was a span of 7 bases. Germline V CDR1 and CDR2: SGDLS, YYNGEE. The CDR3 length is 13 residues. Written as DNA, the CDR3 is TGTGCCAGCAGCGTAGAAGGGGTTCAGCCCCAGCATTTT. Its translation is CASSVEGVQPQHF.

V gene TRBV7-9 combines with J gene TRBJ2-5; 12 nucleotides agree with TRBD2. J gave up 2 bases and V 1 base, and 2 bases lay outside the gene matches. The CDR3 length is 16 residues. Germline assignment: CDR1 SEHNR and CDR2 FQNEAQ (reference sequence). For the CDR3, the DNA is TGTGCCAGCAGCTTAGACGGACTAGCGGGACAAGAGACCCAGTACTTC. It translates to CASSLDGLAGQETQYF.